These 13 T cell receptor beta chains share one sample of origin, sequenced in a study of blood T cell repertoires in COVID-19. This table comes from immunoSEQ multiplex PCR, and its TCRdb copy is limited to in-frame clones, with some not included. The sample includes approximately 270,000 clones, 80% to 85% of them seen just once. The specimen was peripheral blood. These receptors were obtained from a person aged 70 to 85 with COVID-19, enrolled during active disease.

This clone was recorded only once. CDR3 in amino acids: CASSNRETEAFF. CDR3 DNA sequence: TGCGCCAGCAGTAACAGGGAGACTGAAGCTTTCTTT. The V gene is TRBV10-2, the J gene TRBJ1-1, with D tentatively TRBD1 (6 bases). The germline V gene has CDR1 WSHSY and CDR2 SAAADI. With 5 bases removed from V and 5 bases from J, the gap between germline ends came to 9 bases. This CDR3 spans 12 amino acids.

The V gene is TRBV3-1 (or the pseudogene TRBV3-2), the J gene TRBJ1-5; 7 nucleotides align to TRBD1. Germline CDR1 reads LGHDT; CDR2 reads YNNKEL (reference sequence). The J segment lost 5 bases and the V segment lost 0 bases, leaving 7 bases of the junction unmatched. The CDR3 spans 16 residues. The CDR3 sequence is CASSQDPAGGYQPQHF. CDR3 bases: TGTGCCAGCAGCCAAGATCCTGCAGGGGGGTATCAGCCCCAGCATTTT.

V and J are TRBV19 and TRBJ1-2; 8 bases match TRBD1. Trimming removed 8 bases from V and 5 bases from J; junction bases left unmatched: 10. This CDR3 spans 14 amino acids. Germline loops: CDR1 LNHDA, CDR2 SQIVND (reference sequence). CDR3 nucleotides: TGTGCCAGTTCGACAGGGGAGGAACGGTATGGCTACACCTTC. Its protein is CASSTGEERYGYTF. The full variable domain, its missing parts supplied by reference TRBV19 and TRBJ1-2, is DGGITQSPKYLFRKEGQNVTLSCEQNLNHDAMYWYRQDPGQGLRLIYYSQIVNDFQKGDIAEGYSVSREKKESFPLTVTSAQKNPTAFYLCASSTGEERYGYTFGSGTRLTVV.

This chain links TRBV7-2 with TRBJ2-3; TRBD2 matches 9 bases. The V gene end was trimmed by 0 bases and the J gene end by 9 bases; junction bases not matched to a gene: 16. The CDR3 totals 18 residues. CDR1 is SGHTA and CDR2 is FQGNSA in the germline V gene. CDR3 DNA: TGTGCCAGCAGCTTAGCCCATCAGCGGGGGGCACTCCCATACACGCAGTATTTT. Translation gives CASSLAHQRGALPYTQYF.

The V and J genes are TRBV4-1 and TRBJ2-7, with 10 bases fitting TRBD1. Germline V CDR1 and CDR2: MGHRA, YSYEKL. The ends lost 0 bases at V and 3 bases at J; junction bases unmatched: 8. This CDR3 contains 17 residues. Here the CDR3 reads CASSQDYEGQGNYEQYF. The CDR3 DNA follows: TGCGCCAGCAGCCAAGACTACGAGGGACAGGGGAACTACGAGCAGTACTTC.

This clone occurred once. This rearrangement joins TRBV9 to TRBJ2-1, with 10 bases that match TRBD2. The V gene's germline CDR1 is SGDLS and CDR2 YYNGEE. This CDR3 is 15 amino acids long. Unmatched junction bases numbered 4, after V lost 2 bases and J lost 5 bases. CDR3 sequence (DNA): TGTGCCAGCAGCGTCGGACTAGCGGAAAACAATGAGCAGTTCTTC. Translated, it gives CASSVGLAENNEQFF.

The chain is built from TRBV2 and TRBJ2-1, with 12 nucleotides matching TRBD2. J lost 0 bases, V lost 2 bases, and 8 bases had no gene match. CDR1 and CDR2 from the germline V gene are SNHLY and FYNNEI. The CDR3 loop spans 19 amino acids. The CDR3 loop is CASSEQRTSGKSSYNEQFF. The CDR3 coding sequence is TGTGCCAGCAGTGAACAAAGGACTAGCGGGAAGAGCTCCTACAATGAGCAGTTCTTC.

This CDR3 reads CASSSIQEGVRNEQFF. DNA for the CDR3: TGTGCCAGCAGTTCCATACAGGAAGGGGTCCGCAATGAGCAGTTCTTC. V and J are TRBV27 and TRBJ2-1; the D gene is possibly TRBD1 (5 bases). Germline V gene data show CDR1 as MNHEY and CDR2 as SMNVEV (reference sequence). The length of the CDR3 is 16 residues. The germline V and J ends were trimmed by 4 bases and 6 bases, with 19 bases remaining between them.

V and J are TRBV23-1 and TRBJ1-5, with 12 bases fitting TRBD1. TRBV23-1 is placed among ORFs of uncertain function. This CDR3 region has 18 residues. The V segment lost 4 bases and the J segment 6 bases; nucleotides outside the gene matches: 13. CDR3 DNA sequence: TGCGCCAGCAGTCGAGTGGATGTACCGGGACAGGGGGCTCAGCCCCAGCATTTT. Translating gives CASSRVDVPGQGAQPQHF.

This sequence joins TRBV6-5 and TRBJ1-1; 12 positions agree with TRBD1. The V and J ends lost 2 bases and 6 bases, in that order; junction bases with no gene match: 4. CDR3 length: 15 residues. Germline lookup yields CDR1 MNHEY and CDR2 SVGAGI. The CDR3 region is CASSYGTGGPPEAFF. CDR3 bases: TGTGCCAGCAGTTACGGGACAGGGGGCCCACCTGAAGCTTTCTTT.

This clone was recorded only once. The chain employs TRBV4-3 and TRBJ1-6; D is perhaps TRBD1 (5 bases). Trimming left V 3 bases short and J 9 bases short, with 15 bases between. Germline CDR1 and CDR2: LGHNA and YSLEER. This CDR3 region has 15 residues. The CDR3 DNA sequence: TGCGCCAGCAGCCAGGCCGGAGGGGCGCTTTCACCCCTCCACTTT. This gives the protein CASSQAGGALSPLHF.

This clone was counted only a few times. The CDR3 DNA sequence: TGTGCCAGCAGCCCCAACCCCCTAGGGAGCGGGCAAGAGACCCAGTACTTC. Residues: CASSPNPLGSGQETQYF. V and J are TRBV4-2 and TRBJ2-5; maybe TRBD2 (6 bases). CDR3 length: 17 residues. CDR1 and CDR2 from the germline V gene are LGHNA and YNFKEQ. The germline V and J ends were trimmed by 4 bases and 2 bases, with 20 bases remaining between them.

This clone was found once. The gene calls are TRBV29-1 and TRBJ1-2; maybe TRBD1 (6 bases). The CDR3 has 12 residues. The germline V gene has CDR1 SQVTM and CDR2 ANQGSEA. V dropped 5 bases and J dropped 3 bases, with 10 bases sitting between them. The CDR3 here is CSVRHRDYGYTF. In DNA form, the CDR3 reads TGCAGCGTTCGACACAGGGACTATGGCTACACCTTC.